This entry features one T cell receptor (beta chain) sequence. The sample belongs to a study of blood T cell repertoires in COVID-19. Study-level background: In each case, the material was cDNA or gDNA derived from T cells, B-cell-depleted T cells, or PBMCs.

Original handling: Scientists estimated how many nucleated cells there were by amplifying reference gene primers. TCRdb's copy holds only in-frame clones and misses some; the assay was immunoSEQ multiplex PCR. V and J calls and clone size are given by that table; D and trimming were obtained from the DNA. In the table there are 150,000 or so clones, 80% to 90% of which are singletons. Trimming cost V 5 bases and J 6 bases; bases outside gene matches: 4. Germline CDR1 SGHTA, CDR2 FQGNSA. The CDR3 totals 13 residues. This sequence originates from a man aged 80 or over with acute or convalescent COVID-19. This chain joins TRBV7-2 and TRBJ2-1; TRBD2 agrees at 7 bases. Material for sequencing was peripheral blood. Written as DNA, the CDR3 is TGTGCCAGCAGCGGGGGGGTGGGCAATGAGCAGTTCTTC. Its translation is CASSGGVGNEQFF.